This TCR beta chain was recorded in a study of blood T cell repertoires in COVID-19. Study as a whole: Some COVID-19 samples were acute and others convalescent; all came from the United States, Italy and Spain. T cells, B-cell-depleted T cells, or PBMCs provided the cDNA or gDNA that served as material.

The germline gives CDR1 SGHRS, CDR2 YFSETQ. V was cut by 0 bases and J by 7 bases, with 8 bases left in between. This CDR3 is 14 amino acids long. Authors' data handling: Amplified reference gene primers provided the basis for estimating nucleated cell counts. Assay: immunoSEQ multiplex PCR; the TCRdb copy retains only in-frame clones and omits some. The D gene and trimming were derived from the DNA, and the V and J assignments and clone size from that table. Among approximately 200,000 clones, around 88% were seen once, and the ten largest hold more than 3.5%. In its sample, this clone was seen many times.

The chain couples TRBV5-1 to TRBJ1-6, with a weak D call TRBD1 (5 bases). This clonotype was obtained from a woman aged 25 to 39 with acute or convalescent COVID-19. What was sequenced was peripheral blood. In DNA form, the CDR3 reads TGCGCCAGCAGCTTGGGCAAGGGGAATTCACCCCTCCACTTT. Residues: CASSLGKGNSPLHF.